These 28 T cell receptor beta chains came from one sample sequenced in a study of T-cell memory formation after mild COVID-19 (dated by TCRdb to 2020 to 2022). Libraries were prepared through 5' RACE. The sample was run on an Illumina NovaSeq 6000. Using fastp trimming at Q25 and MiXCR clonotype assembly, TCRdb reanalyzed the public sequencing data and kept in-frame beta chains. All rows with the same CDR3 protein become a single entry with the most common DNA and genes. This sample is represented by around 300,000 distinct CDR3 sequences; around 15% of them were singletons. The ten largest clones capture 20% to 25% of the sample. Sequences were obtained from PBMCs or a T cell subset sorted from them (not recorded which). The source of these receptors is a young man who had mild COVID-19 (a few samples of this study predate the infection). The sample titles of this study are shuffled in the database, so cell type and time point are left out; the donor was told from shared clones.

This clonotype was observed many times. The rearrangement links TRBV6-2 or TRBV6-3 to TRBJ2-1, with TRBD2 identical over 7 bases. CDR3 length: 15 amino acids. V lost 4 bases, J lost 3 bases, and 6 bases stayed unmatched. The germline V gene encodes CDR1 MNHEY and CDR2 SVGEGT. The CDR3 DNA is TGTGCCAGCAGTTGGCTGGGGGGGATCTACAATGAGCAGTTCTTC. Protein sequence: CASSWLGGIYNEQFF.

This clonotype has more than one count but fewer than ten. The genes are TRBV30 and TRBJ1-3; the D is unclear. The length of the CDR3 is 15 residues. V was shortened by 3 bases and J by 0 bases, with 12 bases between the two germline ends. CDR1 is GTSNPN, CDR2 SVGIG, per germline (reference sequence). The CDR3 sequence: CAWRVYGHSGNTIYF. CDR3 nucleotides: TGTGCCTGGAGGGTGTACGGGCACTCTGGAAACACCATATATTTT.

This clonotype came up many times. This sequence joins TRBV11-2 and TRBJ1-2; 7 bases agree with TRBD1. Trimming took 4 bases from V and 4 from J; bases not matched to a gene: 6. The CDR3 runs 14 residues. Germline V lookup: CDR1 SGHAT, CDR2 FQNNGV. Here the CDR3 reads CASSSVRQGYGYTF. In DNA form, the CDR3 reads TGTGCCAGCAGCTCCGTCCGACAGGGCTATGGCTACACCTTC.

This clonotype showed up just a few times. An end of the junction differs from the germline gene, which may be a read error. The chain links TRBV7-9 to TRBJ2-3, with 7 nucleotides matching TRBD1. CDR1 is SEHNR, CDR2 FQNEAQ, per germline (reference sequence). The CDR3 is 13 amino acids. In nucleotides, the CDR3 is TGTGCCAGCAGCTTAGGTCGGGACAGTCCTCCCCATTTT. This sequence encodes CASSLGRDSPPHF.

V is TRBV20-1 and J is TRBJ2-1, with TRBD1 matching 10 bases. Germline trimming cut 4 bases from V and 7 bases from J; bases unmatched to any gene: 4. This CDR3 has 13 residues. Germline CDR1 is DFQATT and CDR2 is SNEGSKA (reference sequence). The CDR3 here is CSAKGQGSNEQFF. The CDR3 DNA reads TGCAGTGCTAAGGGACAGGGGTCGAATGAGCAGTTCTTC.

The genes are TRBV19 and TRBJ1-1, with D perhaps TRBD1 (6 bases). V dropped 7 bases and J dropped 2 bases, with 20 bases sitting between them. The CDR3 loop spans 16 amino acids. Germline values: CDR1 LNHDA, CDR2 SQIVND (reference sequence). DNA for the CDR3: TGTGCCAGTACCCCCAGGGGACCTCCTATAAACACTGAAGCTTTCTTT. Its translation: CASTPRGPPINTEAFF.

This clonotype was seen a handful of times. The chain couples TRBV4-1 to TRBJ2-5; 7 nucleotides agree with TRBD2. This CDR3 has 14 residues. The germline CDR1 and CDR2 sequences are MGHRA and YSYEKL. V shed 3 bases and J 2 bases; nucleotides not matched to a gene: 3. The CDR3: CASSQSAGQETQYF. The CDR3, as DNA: TGCGCCAGCAGCCAGTCAGCGGGGCAAGAGACCCAGTACTTC.

At least ten counts were recorded for this clonotype. The chain joins TRBV6-1 to TRBJ2-7; D not resolved. Trimming shortened V by 5 bases and J by 3 bases, and 11 bases separated the two germline ends. The CDR3 consists of 13 residues. Germline values: CDR1 MNHNS, CDR2 SASEGT. CDR3 amino acids: CASSPLGSYEQYF. The CDR3, as DNA: TGTGCCAGCAGTCCGCTTGGCAGCTACGAGCAGTACTTC.

This clonotype was counted many times. The CDR3 spells CASSDWGIGEQFF. The DNA for the CDR3 is TGTGCCAGCAGTGATTGGGGGATAGGTGAGCAGTTCTTC. The chain combines TRBV4-2 with TRBJ2-1; the D call may be TRBD1 or TRBD2 (5 bases each). V was trimmed by 6 bases and J by 9 bases, leaving 15 bases between them. The germline gives CDR1 LGHNA, CDR2 YNFKEQ. The CDR3 extends over 13 amino acids.

This clonotype was observed a handful of times. The gene calls are TRBV27 and TRBJ1-6; no firm D call. CDR1 and CDR2 from the germline V gene are MNHEY and SMNVEV (reference sequence). The V and J ends lost 1 base and 7 bases respectively, with 5 bases between them. This CDR3 has 13 amino acids. The CDR3 sequence is CASSLLGNSPLHF. CDR3 DNA sequence: TGTGCCAGCAGTTTATTGGGAAATTCACCCCTCCACTTT.

This clonotype was observed a handful of times. The chain combines TRBV11-3 with TRBJ2-1, with 8 bases identical to TRBD2. The CDR3 contains 16 residues. V gave up 1 base and J gave up 9 bases; unmatched junction bases: 11. CDR1 is SGHNT and CDR2 is YENEEA in the germline V gene. CDR3 nucleotide sequence: TGTGCCAGCAGCTTAGCGGGGGGGCCCGGAGAAAGTGAGCAGTTCTTC. It encodes CASSLAGGPGESEQFF.

This sequence joins TRBV10-2 and TRBJ2-7; tentatively, D is TRBD2 (7 bases). The CDR3 runs 14 residues. From germline, CDR1 is WSHSY and CDR2 SAAADI. The V gene lost 1 base and the J gene lost 4 bases, with 11 bases spanning the gap. The CDR3 bases are TGCGCCAGCAGTGAGTTCGGGGGGCGGTACGAGCAGTACGTC. It is translated as CASSEFGGRYEQYV.

This clonotype has a count of ten or more. This rearrangement joins TRBV6-5 to TRBJ2-1; TRBD2 aligns across 11 bases. The germline CDR1 and CDR2 sequences are MNHEY and SVGAGI. The trim removed 5 bases at V and 6 bases at J, leaving 15 bases unmatched. This CDR3 region has 18 residues. The CDR3 DNA follows: TGTGCCAGCAGTCCTCCCATTGTAGCGGGGGGGCTGTCCAATGAGCAGTTCTTC. Its translation: CASSPPIVAGGLSNEQFF.

This clonotype occurred a few times. The chain uses TRBV12-3 or TRBV12-4 and TRBJ2-3; TRBD2 aligns across 11 bases. The CDR3 consists of 14 residues. The V gene end was trimmed by 6 bases and the J gene end by 6 bases; junction bases not matched to a gene: 5. CDR3 bases: TGTGCCAGCAGAAACCCTAGCGGGGGGGATACGCAGTATTTT. It yields the protein CASRNPSGGDTQYF.

This clonotype was observed a few times. The chain carries TRBV24-1 and TRBJ2-2; 9 bases map to TRBD1. Trimming cost V 4 bases and J 4 bases; bases outside gene matches: 6. The CDR3 has 16 amino acids. Germline V gene data show CDR1 as KGHDR and CDR2 as SFDVKD. CDR3 DNA: TGTGCCACCAGTGAAACCGGGACAGGGCTCACCGGGGAGCTGTTTTTT. Its translation is CATSETGTGLTGELFF.

This clonotype was counted many times. This chain connects TRBV27 to TRBJ2-2; D remains ambiguous. V was cut by 3 bases and J by 6 bases, with 8 bases left in between. CDR1 MNHEY and CDR2 SMNVEV come from the germline V gene (reference sequence). This CDR3 has 13 amino acids. As DNA, the CDR3 is TGTGCCAGCAGTTTTGGAGAGGCCGGGGAGCTGTTTTTT. The encoded protein is CASSFGEAGELFF.

The genes are TRBV4-3 and TRBJ2-1; TRBD2 matches at 10 bases. With 0 bases clipped from V and 3 bases from J, the junction kept 2 bases outside the gene matches. The CDR3 has 16 residues. Germline CDR1 is LGHNA and CDR2 is YSLEER. For the CDR3, the DNA is TGCGCCAGCAGCCAAGAGCCTAGCGGGAGCTACAATGAGCAGTTCTTC. Translated: CASSQEPSGSYNEQFF.

This clonotype was seen more than once but under ten times. The chain is built from TRBV2 and TRBJ2-1, with D unresolved. The V and J ends lost 3 bases and 0 bases respectively, with 12 bases between them. The CDR3 covers 16 residues. Germline values: CDR1 SNHLY, CDR2 FYNNEI. CDR3 DNA: TGTGCCAGCAGTGATTTGTGGCGGAGCTCCTACAATGAGCAGTTCTTC. This encodes CASSDLWRSSYNEQFF.

This rearrangement joins TRBV5-4 to TRBJ2-7; 7 positions agree with TRBD2. The V and J ends lost 3 bases and 7 bases, in that order; junction bases with no gene match: 7. From germline, CDR1 is SGHNT and CDR2 YYREEE (reference sequence). The CDR3 sequence is 13 residues long. The CDR3 loop is CASSWGGAREQYF. DNA for the CDR3: TGTGCCAGCAGCTGGGGGGGAGCACGGGAGCAGTACTTC. The full variable domain, rest sourced from reference TRBV5-4 and TRBJ2-7, is ETGVTQSPTHLIKTRGQQVTLRCSSQSGHNTVSWYQQALGQGPQFIFQYYREEENGRGNFPPRFSGLQFPNYSSELNVNALELDDSALYLCASSWGGAREQYFGPGTRLTVT.

This clonotype was seen at least ten times. The chain recombines TRBV20-1 with TRBJ2-7; D is perhaps TRBD1 (5 bases). Germline V gene data show CDR1 as DFQATT and CDR2 as SNEGSKA (reference sequence). The CDR3 length is 13 residues. Trimming pared 0 bases from V and 5 bases from J, leaving 11 bases between. The CDR3: CSARDGQGHEQYF. CDR3 DNA sequence: TGCAGTGCTAGAGATGGGCAGGGCCACGAGCAGTACTTC.

This clonotype was detected a few times. The chain joins TRBV7-9 to TRBJ2-1, with 9 positions matching TRBD2. There are 15 residues in the CDR3. Germline CDR1 reads SEHNR; CDR2 reads FQNEAQ (reference sequence). The junction had 4 bases not matched to a gene; V was cut back by 2 bases and J by 5 bases. The CDR3 nucleotides are TGTGCCAGCAGCTTATTCTCTAGCGGGGACAATGAGCAGTTCTTC. Translation gives CASSLFSSGDNEQFF.

The genes are TRBV9 and TRBJ1-6, with D tentatively TRBD1 (5 bases). CDR1 SGDLS and CDR2 YYNGEE come from the germline V gene. Trimming shortened V by 0 bases and J by 5 bases, and 15 bases separated the two germline ends. The CDR3 is 17 residues long. The DNA for the CDR3 is TGTGCCAGCAGCGTAGGAAGGGGAGGCTCGGATAATTCACCCCTCCACTTT. Its translation is CASSVGRGGSDNSPLHF.

This chain joins TRBV7-6 and TRBJ2-1; TRBD2 agrees at 8 bases. V was pared by 1 base and J by 10 bases, with 9 bases of the junction left unmatched. Looked up from germline, CDR1 is SGHVS and CDR2 is FNYEAQ. This CDR3 spans 15 amino acids. CDR3 loop: CASSLERRASGEQFF. The CDR3 region has the DNA TGTGCCAGCAGCTTAGAGCGTCGGGCTAGCGGGGAGCAGTTCTTC.

For the CDR3, the DNA is TGTGCCAGCAGTTATTCCGCGGGGCTTCCAGATACGCAGTATTTT. Translating it yields CASSYSAGLPDTQYF. The rearrangement uses TRBV6-5 and TRBJ2-3, with D possibly matching TRBD2 (6 bases). V was shortened by 3 bases and J by 4 bases, with 14 bases between the two germline ends. Germline CDR1 and CDR2: MNHEY and SVGAGI. The CDR3 length is 15 residues.

This clonotype was observed a few times. The J gene is TRBJ2-5, the V gene TRBV7-2; 8 bases agree with TRBD1. The CDR3 spans 13 residues. V trimming: 1 base; J trimming: 8 bases; junction bases outside the gene matches: 3. Germline loops: CDR1 SGHTA, CDR2 FQGNSA. For the CDR3, the DNA is TGTGCCAGCAGCTTAGGGGACAGGCGAACCCAGTACTTC. Translation gives CASSLGDRRTQYF.

The chain is built from TRBV4-1 and TRBJ2-3; D possibly matches TRBD1 or TRBD2 (5 bases each). Germline lookup yields CDR1 MGHRA and CDR2 YSYEKL. The V and J ends lost 4 bases and 5 bases respectively, with 16 bases between them. The CDR3 spans 15 residues. The CDR3 DNA sequence: TGCGCCAGCAGCCCGGGACCTAAGGGTTTAGATACGCAGTATTTT. This encodes CASSPGPKGLDTQYF.

This chain uses TRBV15 with TRBJ2-5; 7 bases are a match to TRBD1. The germline V gene has CDR1 LNHNV and CDR2 YYDKDF (reference sequence). There are 17 residues in the CDR3. V trimming: 0 bases; J trimming: 3 bases; junction bases outside the gene matches: 10. CDR3 loop: CATSRESGTVKEETQYF. The CDR3 nucleotides read TGTGCCACCAGCAGAGAGTCCGGGACAGTGAAGGAAGAGACCCAGTACTTC.

The chain has TRBV18 and TRBJ2-2; weak D call: TRBD2 (6 bases). Germline V gene data show CDR1 as KGHSH and CDR2 as LQKENI. CDR3 length equals 15 residues. The V end lost 1 base, the J end lost 7 bases, and 13 bases lay between the germline ends. CDR3 bases: TGTGCCAGCTCACCACTCCCGCGGGGCGACGGGGAGCTGTTTTTT. It encodes CASSPLPRGDGELFF.